Below are 15 T cell receptor beta chains sequenced from a single sample in a study of identical twins. TCRdb reanalysed the 5' RACE reads using MiXCR and keeps one entry per CDR3 protein. This table holds nearly 650,000 distinct CDR3 sequences, under 8.5% found once. The sample was also reused in another study, on yellow fever vaccine responses in identical twins.

The sequenced sample was PBMCs. The receptors were gathered from a woman in her late teens or twenties in good health.

This clonotype was counted ten times or more. The chain employs TRBV5-1 and TRBJ1-2; 7 bases line up with TRBD1. The length of the CDR3 is 13 residues. Germline V gene data show CDR1 as SGHRS and CDR2 as YFSETQ. Trimming removed 5 bases from V and 6 bases from J; junction bases left unmatched: 7. In nucleotides, the CDR3 is TGCGCCAGCAGTGTCTCAGGGGGACATGGCTACACCTTC. Amino acids: CASSVSGGHGYTF.

The chain is built from TRBV7-2 and TRBJ2-7; 9 bases are a match to TRBD2. CDR1 is SGHTA and CDR2 is FQGNSA in the germline V gene. J was trimmed by 4 bases and V by 0 bases; bases with no gene match: 7. This CDR3 is 16 amino acids long. CDR3 protein: CASSLASSGSGYEQYF. The CDR3, as DNA: TGTGCCAGCAGCTTAGCGAGTAGCGGGAGTGGTTACGAGCAGTACTTC.

The sample holds many counts of this clonotype. An end of the junction does not agree with germline; a read error may underlie this. V and J are TRBV5-1 and TRBJ2-2, with no clear D. CDR1 and CDR2 (germline): SGHRS, YFSETQ. CDR3 length: 13 residues. The chain's CDR3 is CASSLLSTGELFF. The CDR3, as DNA: TGTGCCAGCAGCTTACTGTCCACCGGGGAGCTGTTTTTT.

This clonotype has a count of ten or more. The rearrangement joins TRBV6-1 to TRBJ2-1; 11 nucleotides agree with TRBD2. The CDR3 is made up of 17 amino acids. Germline V lookup: CDR1 MNHNS, CDR2 SASEGT. V dropped 10 bases and J dropped 0; count of bases not matched to a gene: 11. The DNA for the CDR3 is TGTGCCACTTCAGTTTATAGCGGGGGGGACTCCTACAATGAGCAGTTCTTC. This codes for CATSVYSGGDSYNEQFF.

V usage is TRBV18 and J usage is TRBJ2-7; D ambiguous. The CDR3 has 13 residues. Per germline, CDR1 KGHSH and CDR2 LQKENI. V dropped 3 bases and J dropped 5 bases, with 11 bases sitting between them. The CDR3 DNA is TGTGCCAGCTCACCCAATTACCGAAACGAGCAGTACTTC. It codes for CASSPNYRNEQYF.

Many counts were recorded for this clonotype. The CDR3 coding sequence is TGCAGCGTTGAAGAAGGGGGGAACGGCTACACCTTC. Residues: CSVEEGGNGYTF. J is TRBJ1-2 and V is TRBV29-1; the D gene is possibly TRBD1 (6 bases). The V gene lost 0 bases and the J gene lost 8 bases, with 10 bases spanning the gap. The CDR3 is 12 residues long. Germline V lookup: CDR1 SQVTM, CDR2 ANQGSEA.

This clonotype was observed at least ten times. The chain employs TRBV12-3 or TRBV12-4 and TRBJ2-7; 7 positions match TRBD2. CDR3 length equals 16 residues. J lost 4 bases, V lost 3 bases, and 12 bases had no gene match. CDR3 nucleotide sequence: TGTGCCAGCAGTTTTGACGGGAGAGGACTAGGTTACGAGCAGTACTTC. It specifies CASSFDGRGLGYEQYF.

This clonotype has a handful of counts. The rearrangement joins TRBV2 to TRBJ2-2; D not certain. The ends were cut back, 6 bases at V and 1 base at J, with 12 bases in the middle. Per germline, CDR1 SNHLY and CDR2 FYNNEI. The CDR3 spans 15 residues. CDR3 coding DNA: TGTGCCAGCAGCCAGACTGCTTGGAACACCGGGGAGCTGTTTTTT. As protein: CASSQTAWNTGELFF.

The table lists this clonotype with a few counts. The V gene is TRBV20-1, the J gene TRBJ2-7, with D possibly TRBD2 on 5 matching bases. V was pared by 6 bases and J by 2 bases, with 11 bases between. Germline assignment: CDR1 DFQATT and CDR2 SNEGSKA (reference sequence). There are 12 residues in the CDR3. CDR3 loop: CSAQRRTYEQYF. The CDR3 DNA is TGCAGTGCCCAGCGGAGAACCTACGAGCAGTACTTC.

The chain joins TRBV28 to TRBJ2-1; 12 bases align to TRBD2. The CDR3 extends over 18 amino acids. After removal of 5 bases from V and 0 bases from J, the junction contained 8 bases not matched to a gene. Germline V CDR1 and CDR2: MDHEN, SYDVKM. CDR3 sequence (DNA): TGTGCCAGCAGTACGACTAGCGGGAGATGGGTCTCCTACAATGAGCAGTTCTTC. Translation: CASSTTSGRWVSYNEQFF.

This clonotype was counted many times. The chain has TRBV24-1 and TRBJ2-2; TRBD1 might be the D (5 bases). This CDR3 region has 16 residues. CDR1 is KGHDR and CDR2 is SFDVKD in the germline V gene. Between the trimmed V and J ends, which lost 4 bases and 2 bases, there was a span of 13 bases. CDR3 residues: CATSDRVDSNTGELFF. CDR3 DNA: TGTGCCACCAGTGACCGGGTAGACAGCAACACCGGGGAGCTGTTTTTT.

Ten or more counts support this clonotype. J is TRBJ2-1 and V is TRBV12-3 or TRBV12-4, with D perhaps assigned TRBD1 or TRBD2 (5 bases each). The CDR3 has 15 residues. V was shortened by 4 bases and J by 7 bases, with 17 bases between the two germline ends. CDR3 DNA: TGTGCCAGCAGTTGGGGAAAGGGGCGGGTAAATGAGCAGTTCTTC. Protein product: CASSWGKGRVNEQFF.

This clonotype has only a few counts. The genes are TRBV7-2 and TRBJ1-1, with D possibly being TRBD1 (5 bases). Trimming stripped 1 base from V and 10 bases from J, with 16 bases between. The CDR3 sequence is 14 residues long. The germline gives CDR1 SGHTA, CDR2 FQGNSA. CDR3 sequence (DNA): TGTGCCAGCAGCTTAGGGGGACCTATCCTGACAGCTTTCTTT. The encoded protein is CASSLGGPILTAFF.

Notes on this clonotype: Possible read error: a much larger clone is one base away. V usage is TRBV12-5 and J usage is TRBJ2-1; weak D call: TRBD1 (6 bases). The germline CDR1 and CDR2 sequences are LGHNT and FRNRAP. The CDR3 runs 18 residues. V lost 2 bases, J lost 2 bases, and 19 bases lay in between. The CDR3 region has the DNA TGTGCTAGTGGTTTGTCCCAGCAGGGGCTATTCCCCTACAATGAGCAGTTCTTC. Translation: CASGLSQQGLFPYNEQFF.

The chain recombines TRBV28 with TRBJ2-1; 7 bases line up with TRBD2. The CDR3 runs to 16 residues. V was clipped by 5 bases and J by 5 bases; unmatched bases: 12. CDR1 is MDHEN, CDR2 SYDVKM, per germline. CDR3 in DNA: TGTGCCAGCAGTACAGTCCCGGGGGGACTAAACAATGAGCAGTTCTTC. Encoded protein: CASSTVPGGLNNEQFF.